The entry that follows covers one TCR beta chain sequence. Its antigen remains unknown. V was pared by 7 bases and J by 5 bases, with 13 bases between. This CDR3 is built from 13 residues. The germline V gene encodes CDR1 SNHLY and CDR2 FYNNEI. PCR employed 60 Vbeta and 13 Jbeta primers. Profiling relied on immunoSEQ multiplex PCR, and the TCRdb table lists in-frame clones only, not all of them. The data show around 280,000 clones, 80% to 90% seen once. The entry originates in a study of cytomegalovirus exposure and HLA in healthy donors. Study as a whole: An earlier analysis identified fewer than 130 million unique TCR beta sequences in 150 million to 200 million T cells. Notes on the study in general: Most observed TCR sequences were rare, whereas some public TCRs were detected in many donors. The only immune exposure information that was available was CMV serostatus.

J is TRBJ2-3 and V is TRBV2, with D perhaps matching TRBD1 (6 bases). The sequenced material came from PBMCs. The sequence was collected from a young woman in good health and CMV-seronegative. The CDR3 loop is CASNRAEEDTQYF. In DNA form, the CDR3 reads TGTGCCAGCAACAGGGCGGAAGAAGATACGCAGTATTTT.